Listed here is a single T cell receptor (beta chain). Its antigen is not identified. This entry is derived from a study of siplizumab effects on memory and regulatory T cells. Per germline, CDR1 SGHRS and CDR2 YFSETQ. The CDR3 is 15 residues long. V was pared by 5 bases and J by 6 bases, with 11 bases of the junction left unmatched. Sequenced by immunoSEQ multiplex PCR; TCRdb stores in-frame clones only, minus some. The sample has 99,000 or so clones; roughly 94% are singletons. Findings and limits, study-wide: Poor capture below about 10^-5 frequency left most alloreactive clones unmapped to unstimulated subsets. The apparent diversity of naive T cells exceeded that of memory cells, and naive T cells seemed to make a major contribution to the alloresponse. Alloreactive sequences tracing back to unstimulated CD4+ memory cells were significantly reduced by siplizumab. Under siplizumab, an average around 68% of mappable alloreactive CD4+ clones were Treg-derived, compared with around 25% in controls.

The sample consisted of non-Treg CD4+ T cells sorted from blood. This receptor was taken from a human donor in good health. The chain recombines TRBV5-1 with TRBJ2-1; TRBD2 matches at 7 bases. The CDR3 DNA sequence: TGCGCCAGCAGAACCGGCGGGGGAGTCGGCAATGAGCAGTTCTTC. Residues: CASRTGGGVGNEQFF.